This T cell receptor beta chain was recovered during a study of human CD8 memory T cell subsets. Study results and caveats: Chao1 estimates suggested stem-like memory T cells were more diverse than precursor exhausted T cells. Stem-like memory and precursor exhausted T cell populations exhibited comparably high diversity, in distinction to effector memory cells.

As to this clonotype: The antigen is unknown.

This CDR3 has 15 amino acids. Germline loops: CDR1 MGHRA, CDR2 YSYEKL. PBMC in the sample derive from buffy coats of healthy donors. Preparation of the TCR beta libraries relied on UMI-labeled 5' RACE. After re-calling the 5' RACE reads, TCRdb lists one entry per CDR3 protein, DNA absent. The repertoire table contains several thousand distinct CDR3 sequences. The sequence came from a human donor in good health. Sequencing was performed on CD8+ effector memory T cells (TEM) sorted from PBMCs. Documented subset: effector memory CD8 T cells, CCR7- CD45RO+ CD95+. The V gene is TRBV4-1, the J gene TRBJ2-1; the TRBD2 assignment by TCRdb is unverifiable without DNA. CDR3 residues: CASSQPRTRDNEQFF.